The clone carrying this T cell receptor beta chain has a count of ten or more. Its target is unknown. Stated time point: newly diagnosed GD, antithyroid drugs for less than 3 months. PBMC-derived RNA was used for the TCR library. The CDR3 has 14 amino acids. Germline-derived CDR1 and CDR2 are SNHLY and FYNNEI. With 7 bases removed from V and 7 bases from J, the gap between germline ends came to 20 bases. This specimen comes from a study of regulatory T cells in long-lasting Graves disease. Study-level information: For under 3 months, newly diagnosed Graves' patients had been taking antithyroid drugs. Study results and caveats: Persistent Graves' patients showed less TCR diversity than newly diagnosed patients showed. It was in persistent disease that TRBV28, TRBJ1-2 and TRBJ2-5 were favored.

iRepertoire HTBI primers and Arm-PCR of CDR3 regions built TCR beta libraries. Methods used by the authors: The study identified more than 50 TRBV and approximately 14 TRBJ segments across samples. TCRdb re-called the multiplex PCR reads through MiXCR, storing one row per CDR3 protein. These V and J calls rely on TCRdb rather than the paper's analysis. The sample shows approximately 310,000 distinct CDR3 sequences, 18% of them seen only once. This chain links TRBV2 with TRBJ2-7; possible D gene TRBD2, 6 bases. The source was peripheral blood mononuclear cells (PBMCs), collected at new diagnosis, from a patient treated with antithyroid drugs. The source of this sequence is a female donor with Graves disease. The DNA for the CDR3 is TGTGCCAGCACCAGGGACTCTTCTTATGGGGAGCAGTACTTC. This sequence encodes CASTRDSSYGEQYF.